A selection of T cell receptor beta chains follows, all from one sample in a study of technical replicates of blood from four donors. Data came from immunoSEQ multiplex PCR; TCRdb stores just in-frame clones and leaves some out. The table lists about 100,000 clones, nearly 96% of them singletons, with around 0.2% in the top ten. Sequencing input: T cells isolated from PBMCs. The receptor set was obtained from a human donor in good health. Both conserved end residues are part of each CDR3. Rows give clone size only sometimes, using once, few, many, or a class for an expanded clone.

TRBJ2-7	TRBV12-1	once	CASSAKYEQYF
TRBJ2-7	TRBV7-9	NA	CASSLAGTEAYEQYF
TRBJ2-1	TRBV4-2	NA	CASRGLNNEQFF
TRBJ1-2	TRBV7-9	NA	CASSLGASYGYTF
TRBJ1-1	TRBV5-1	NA	CASSYWGQSGNTEAFF
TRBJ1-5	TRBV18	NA	CASSPRGAEPQHF
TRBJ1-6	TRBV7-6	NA	CASSLAVGNSPLHF
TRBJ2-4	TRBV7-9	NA	CASSSRESDIQYF
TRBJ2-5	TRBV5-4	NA	CARSPGGRWGEQETQYF
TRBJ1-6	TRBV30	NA	CAWSAGTANSPLHF
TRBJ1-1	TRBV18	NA	CASSQQRNTEAFF
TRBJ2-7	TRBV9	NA	CASSVGAASGSYEQYF
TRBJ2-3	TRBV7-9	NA	CASSSLNGGAPRAQYF
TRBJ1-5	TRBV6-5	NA	CASRPTGSNQPQHF
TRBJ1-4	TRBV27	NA	CASRPGWPQGVSEKLFF
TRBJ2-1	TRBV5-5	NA	CASSHQTGVLNNEQFF
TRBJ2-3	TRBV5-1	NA	CASSFEEGDTQYF
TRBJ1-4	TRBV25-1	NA	CATGFGETASNEKLFF
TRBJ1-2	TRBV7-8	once	CASSHNRGYGYTF
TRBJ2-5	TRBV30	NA	CAWSVWGGGASGLETQYF
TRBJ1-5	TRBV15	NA	CATSRQGFEQPQHF
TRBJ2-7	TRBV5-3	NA	CARSQREGDSYEQYF
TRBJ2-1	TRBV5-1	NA	CASSLELTGGNEQFF
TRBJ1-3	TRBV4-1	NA	CASSQEAVRGGNTIYF
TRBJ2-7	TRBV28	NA	CASRGQTTYEQYF
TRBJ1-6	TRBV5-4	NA	CASTDGSNRFGGPPLHF
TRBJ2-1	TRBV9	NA	CASSVALTSGVDNEQFF
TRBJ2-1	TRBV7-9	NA	CASSLGELAGVANEQFF
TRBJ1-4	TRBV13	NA	CASRQTYIGGEKLFF
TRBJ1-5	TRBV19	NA	CASKDRGYQPQHF
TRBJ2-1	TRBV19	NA	CASSPGTYNEQFF
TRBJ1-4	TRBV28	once	CASSTYTPQGGVSSNEKLFF
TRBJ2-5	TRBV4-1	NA	CASSPLGSGGSETQYF
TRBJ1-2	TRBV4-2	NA	CASSQDSPQAFYGYTF
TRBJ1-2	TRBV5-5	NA	CASSFDRGYGYTF
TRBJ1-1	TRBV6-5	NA	CASSPISGGTEAFF
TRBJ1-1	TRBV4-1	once	CASSPAGAPEAFF
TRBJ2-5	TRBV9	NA	CASSVGGILQETQYF
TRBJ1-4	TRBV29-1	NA	CSVEEREKLFF
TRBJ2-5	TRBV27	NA	CASSPTRGQETQYF
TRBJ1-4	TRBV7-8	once	CASSFRVGNEKLFF
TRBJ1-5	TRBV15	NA	CATSSGVAQHF
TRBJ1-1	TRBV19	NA	CASSTPRQGLGTEAFF
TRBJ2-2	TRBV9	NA	CASSGPGTMNTGELFF
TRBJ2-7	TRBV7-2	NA	CASSLGLGDYEQYF
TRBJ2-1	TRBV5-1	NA	CASSFDRYNEQFF
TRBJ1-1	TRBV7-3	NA	CASSSDRATEAFF